The next 14 T cell receptor beta chains were all read from a single sample in a study of T cell changes during pregnancy in multiple sclerosis. Produced via immunoSEQ multiplex PCR; TCRdb's table is partial and in-frame only. The data contain approximately 82,000 clones, around nine tenths of them singletons. The sample in question was CD4+ T cells from peripheral blood mononuclear cells, obtained in the second trimester of pregnancy. These receptors were collected from a female donor with multiple sclerosis, enrolled in a pregnancy study.

The V and J genes are TRBV5-1 and TRBJ2-2; D is perhaps TRBD1 (6 bases). CDR3 size: 15 residues. The V end was cut by 0 bases, the J end by 3 bases, with 9 bases between. Germline loops: CDR1 SGHRS, CDR2 YFSETQ. CDR3 coding DNA: TGCGCCAGCAGCTTGGCACAGGGAGACACCGGGGAGCTGTTTTTT. Protein sequence: CASSLAQGDTGELFF. The entire variable domain, with the rest obtained from reference TRBV5-1 and TRBJ2-2, is as follows: KAGVTQTPRYLIKTRGQQVTLSCSPISGHRSVSWYQQTPGQGLQFLFEYFSETQRNKGNFPGRFSGRQFSNSRSEMNVSTLELGDSALYLCASSLAQGDTGELFFGEGSRLTVL.

The chain recombines TRBV27 with TRBJ2-7; 13 bases agree with TRBD2. The CDR3 is made up of 18 amino acids. Germline values: CDR1 MNHEY, CDR2 SMNVEV (reference sequence). J lost 5 bases, V lost 2 bases, and 12 bases had no gene match. The CDR3 nucleotides read TGTGCCAGCAGTTTAGTTGGCATCGGACTAGCGGGAGACAACGAGCAGTACTTC. It translates to CASSLVGIGLAGDNEQYF.

The rearrangement joins TRBV19 to TRBJ2-7, with 7 nucleotides matching TRBD2. CDR1 and CDR2 (germline): LNHDA, SQIVND (reference sequence). The CDR3 is 13 amino acids. V lost 6 bases, J lost 3 bases, and 5 bases stayed unmatched. CDR3 nucleotides: TGTGCCAGTAGACCTAGCGGCTACTACGAGCAGTACTTC. Translated, it gives CASRPSGYYEQYF.

This sequence joins TRBV18 and TRBJ2-5; 7 nucleotides line up with TRBD1. The CDR3 loop spans 15 amino acids. Germline lookup yields CDR1 KGHSH and CDR2 LQKENI. With V trimmed by 1 base and J by 2 bases, 4 bases remained unmatched. CDR3 DNA: TGTGCCAGCTCACCACAAATGGACAGGCAAGAGACCCAGTACTTC. It codes for CASSPQMDRQETQYF.

The chain carries TRBV11-3 and TRBJ1-6; D uncertain. This CDR3 comprises 13 residues. Trimming pared 5 bases from V and 7 bases from J, leaving 9 bases between. Looked up from germline, CDR1 is SGHNT and CDR2 is YENEEA. The CDR3 loop is CASSLEENSPLHF. In nucleotides, the CDR3 is TGTGCCAGCAGCCTTGAGGAGAATTCACCCCTCCACTTT.

CDR3 in DNA: TGTGCCAGCAGCTTTAAAAATACAGGGGCGAATGGCTACACCTTC. Its protein is CASSFKNTGANGYTF. The V gene is TRBV7-2, the J gene TRBJ1-2; 7 nucleotides line up with TRBD1. Germline CDR1 and CDR2: SGHTA and FQGNSA. Trimming removed 3 bases from V and 6 bases from J; junction bases left unmatched: 10. The CDR3 covers 15 residues.

The chain employs TRBV18 and TRBJ2-5; 8 positions agree with TRBD1. With 6 bases clipped from V and 2 bases from J, the junction kept 5 bases outside the gene matches. Germline CDR1 KGHSH, CDR2 LQKENI. CDR3 length: 14 residues. Here the CDR3 reads CASSHRGEQETQYF. The CDR3 nucleotides read TGTGCCAGCTCCCACAGGGGGGAGCAAGAGACCCAGTACTTC.

This chain joins TRBV5-1 and TRBJ2-1; 7 nucleotides align to TRBD2. The ends lost 0 bases at V and 9 bases at J; junction bases unmatched: 9. CDR1 and CDR2 (germline): SGHRS, YFSETQ. The CDR3 totals 15 residues. The CDR3 DNA is TGCGCCAGCAGCTTGGGCGGGAGAGATCTGATTGAGCAGTTCTTC. This gives the protein CASSLGGRDLIEQFF.

CDR3 DNA: TGTGCCAGCAGTGACCGGGCTGGGACAGGTAACAATGAGCAGTTCTTC. This codes for CASSDRAGTGNNEQFF. The chain is built from TRBV25-1 and TRBJ2-1; 8 bases fit TRBD1. Germline trimming cut 3 bases from V and 5 bases from J; bases unmatched to any gene: 9. This CDR3 comprises 16 residues. Germline-derived CDR1 and CDR2 are MGHDK and SYGVNS. Looking up the rest from reference TRBV25-1 and TRBJ2-1 gives the full variable domain: EADIYQTPRYLVIGTGKKITLECSQTMGHDKMYWYQQDPGMELHLIHYSYGVNSTEKGDLSSESTVSRIRTEHFPLTLESARPSHTSQYLCASSDRAGTGNNEQFFGPGTRLTVL.

The CDR3 spells CASSSEGQGLHGYTF. The CDR3 nucleotides are TGCGCCAGCAGCTCGGAGGGACAGGGGCTCCATGGCTACACCTTC. This chain joins TRBV5-1 and TRBJ1-2; 10 nucleotides agree with TRBD1. There are 15 residues in the CDR3. V was clipped by 3 bases and J by 6 bases; unmatched bases: 8. CDR1 SGHRS and CDR2 YFSETQ come from the germline V gene.

The genes are TRBV18 and TRBJ1-2; 10 nucleotides align to TRBD1. The germline gives CDR1 KGHSH, CDR2 LQKENI. V dropped 5 bases and J dropped 6; count of bases not matched to a gene: 12. The CDR3 consists of 16 residues. CDR3 amino acids: CASSLLDRGIGDGYTF. CDR3 in DNA: TGTGCCAGCTCATTACTGGACAGGGGGATTGGTGATGGCTACACCTTC.

This chain joins TRBV6-6 and TRBJ2-1; 7 bases line up with TRBD2. This CDR3 contains 15 residues. Germline V gives CDR1 MNHNY, CDR2 SVGAGI (reference sequence). Losses at the gene ends were 4 bases for V and 5 bases for J; bases not matched to a gene: 8. CDR3 region: CASSSFSGANNEQFF. Here the CDR3 DNA reads TGTGCCAGCAGTTCCTTCAGCGGGGCCAACAATGAGCAGTTCTTC.

The CDR3 sequence is CASSSTGAGQDYSNQPQHF. DNA for the CDR3: TGTGCCAGCAGCTCCACCGGGGCGGGACAGGACTATAGCAATCAGCCCCAGCATTTT. This chain joins TRBV7-2 and TRBJ1-5; 8 nucleotides line up with TRBD1. CDR1 and CDR2 from the germline V gene are SGHTA and FQGNSA. V gave up 4 bases and J gave up 0 bases; unmatched junction bases: 14. This CDR3 region has 19 residues.

The rearrangement links TRBV7-2 to TRBJ1-2; no clear D gene. Between the trimmed V and J ends, which lost 3 bases and 7 bases, there was a span of 12 bases. This CDR3 contains 13 residues. Germline CDR1 reads SGHTA; CDR2 reads FQGNSA. The CDR3 protein is CASSFPEPSGYTF. The CDR3 DNA sequence: TGTGCCAGCAGCTTCCCGGAGCCAAGTGGCTACACCTTC.